The following is a T cell receptor beta chain sequence with its context. The CDR3 consists of 18 residues. The germline V and J ends were trimmed by 0 bases and 5 bases, with 20 bases remaining between them. Germline CDR1 SGHNT, CDR2 YYREEE (reference sequence). These data are taken from a study of blood T cell repertoires in COVID-19. Study summary: The origin of the acute and convalescent COVID-19 samples was the United States, Italy and Spain. Sources were T cells, B-cell-depleted T cells, or PBMCs; the material itself was cDNA or gDNA.

Original processing notes: Amplified reference gene primers provided the basis for estimating nucleated cell counts. Generated by immunoSEQ multiplex PCR, the TCRdb table keeps only in-frame clones and is missing some. V and J calls and clone size follow that table, whereas D and trimming were derived from the DNA. The data hold some 150,000 clones, with approximately 89% observed a single time. The V and J genes are TRBV5-4 and TRBJ2-2; D might be TRBD1 (5 bases). This sequence originates from a human donor in a cohort sampled during active COVID-19. Input material: peripheral blood. CDR3 coding DNA: TGTGCCAGCAGCTTGGGTCTCGCGCCATTAGGGGTAACCGGGGAGCTGTTTTTT. Translation gives CASSLGLAPLGVTGELFF.